The 17 T cell receptor beta chains below all came from one sample that was sequenced in a study of T-cell memory formation after mild COVID-19. TCRdb redid the calling of the 5' RACE reads with MiXCR, one entry per CDR3 protein. This table holds 350,000 to 500,000 distinct CDR3 sequences, roughly 17% found once. Specimen: PBMCs or a T cell subset sorted from them (not recorded which). These receptor sequences come from a man aged 18 to 30 who had mild COVID-19 (a few samples of this study predate the infection). Cell type and time point are not known.

The chain couples TRBV6-5 to TRBJ2-6; 10 bases align to TRBD1. The V segment lost 5 bases and the J segment 2 bases; nucleotides outside the gene matches: 6. Germline loops: CDR1 MNHEY, CDR2 SVGAGI. This CDR3 has 17 residues. The CDR3: CASSAGTGVAGANVLTF. The CDR3 nucleotides read TGTGCCAGCAGTGCCGGGACAGGGGTCGCTGGGGCCAACGTCCTGACTTTC.

Only a few counts were recorded for this clonotype. The chain uses TRBV3-1 and TRBJ1-1; D is uncertain. CDR1 LGHDT and CDR2 YNNKEL come from the germline V gene (reference sequence). Trimming cost V 1 base and J 11 bases, with 11 bases left between them. This CDR3 contains 12 residues. The CDR3 reads CASSQGRGLAFF. The CDR3 coding sequence is TGTGCCAGCAGCCAAGGTCGGGGTTTGGCTTTCTTT.

The rearrangement links TRBV5-1 to TRBJ1-3; D is unresolved. The CDR3 has 16 residues. The V gene's germline CDR1 is SGHRS and CDR2 YFSETQ. Trimming took off 0 bases at V and 1 base at J, with 11 bases between the two ends. CDR3 nucleotides: TGCGCCAGCAGCTTGGTAGGGTCGGTTTCTGGAAACACCATATATTTT. It encodes CASSLVGSVSGNTIYF.

The chain employs TRBV12-3 or TRBV12-4 and TRBJ1-1; D gene unclear. The CDR3 runs 13 residues. The V end lost 4 bases, the J end lost 4 bases, and 10 bases lay between the germline ends. CDR3 amino acids: CASSSYVFTEAFF. The CDR3 DNA sequence: TGTGCCAGCAGTTCTTACGTATTCACTGAAGCTTTCTTT.

The rearrangement joins TRBV6-5 to TRBJ1-2; D remains unclear. The CDR3 is 13 amino acids. V was cut by 11 bases and J by 0 bases, with 13 bases left in between. Germline V gives CDR1 MNHEY, CDR2 SVGAGI. The CDR3 is CAAGNGPNYGYTF. The CDR3 DNA is TGTGCCGCCGGAAACGGACCTAACTATGGCTACACCTTC.

The rearrangement links TRBV11-2 to TRBJ1-2, with 12 bases matching TRBD1. Germline CDR1 and CDR2: SGHAT and FQNNGV. V lost 6 bases, J lost 4 bases, and 9 bases stayed unmatched. The CDR3 totals 16 residues. CDR3 bases: TGTGCCAGCAGGAGACCGGGACAGGGGGCTGGCTATGGCTACACCTTC. Translation: CASRRPGQGAGYGYTF. The whole variable domain, filled in from reference TRBV11-2 and TRBJ1-2, reads EAGVAQSPRYKIIEKRQSVAFWCNPISGHATLYWYQQILGQGPKLLIQFQNNGVVDDSQLPKDRFSAERLKGVDSTLKIQPAKLEDSAVYLCASRRPGQGAGYGYTFGSGTRLTVV.

The chain recombines TRBV11-2 with TRBJ2-2; D is uncertain. Trimming removed 5 bases from V and 10 bases from J, with 11 bases in between. This CDR3 spans 12 amino acids. CDR1 SGHAT and CDR2 FQNNGV come from the germline V gene. The CDR3 sequence: CASSGPPAELFF. For the CDR3, the DNA is TGTGCCAGCAGCGGACCACCCGCGGAGCTGTTTTTT.

The V gene is TRBV29-1, the J gene TRBJ2-1, with 9 bases matching TRBD1. Germline trimming cut 2 bases from V and 0 bases from J; bases unmatched to any gene: 5. The germline V gene has CDR1 SQVTM and CDR2 ANQGSEA. This CDR3 region has 16 residues. Here the CDR3 DNA reads TGCAGCGTTGAACCCCGACAGGGGGGCTCCTACAATGAGCAGTTCTTC. This gives the protein CSVEPRQGGSYNEQFF.

CDR3 nucleotide sequence: TGTGCCAGCAGCCTCGGTAGGGGGCTTGGAAACACCATATATTTT. Its translation is CASSLGRGLGNTIYF. The V call is TRBV12-3 or TRBV12-4, the J call TRBJ1-3, with TRBD1 matching 7 bases. The CDR3 is 15 amino acids. Trimming took 6 bases from V and 3 from J; bases not matched to a gene: 8.

The chain combines TRBV15 with TRBJ1-1; no clear D gene. CDR1 is LNHNV, CDR2 YYDKDF, per germline (reference sequence). The V end was cut by 5 bases, the J end by 5 bases, with 15 bases between. This CDR3 region has 14 residues. The CDR3 here is CATSLLTGETEAFF. The CDR3 region has the DNA TGTGCCACCAGCCTATTAACCGGGGAGACTGAAGCTTTCTTT.

V usage is TRBV7-9 and J usage is TRBJ1-2; D not certain. The V end was cut by 5 bases, the J end by 8 bases, with 12 bases between. Germline CDR1 reads SEHNR; CDR2 reads FQNEAQ (reference sequence). CDR3 length equals 12 residues. CDR3 bases: TGTGCCAGCAGCATAAGTGCGGGAGGCTACACCTTC. Protein: CASSISAGGYTF.

The CDR3 nucleotides read TGTGCCAGCAGAACAACCGGGACAGGCTTAATGGCTTTCTTT. This codes for CASRTTGTGLMAFF. V usage is TRBV6-2 or TRBV6-3 and J usage is TRBJ1-1, with TRBD1 matching 8 bases. The junction had 14 bases not matched to a gene; V was cut back by 6 bases and J by 11 bases. The germline V gene has CDR1 MNHEY and CDR2 SVGEGT. The CDR3 consists of 14 residues.

This clonotype was seen a handful of times. The V call is TRBV6-1, the J call TRBJ1-1, with D maybe TRBD1 (6 bases). The CDR3 length is 14 residues. Trimming cost V 2 bases and J 6 bases, with 13 bases left between them. Germline CDR1 reads MNHNS; CDR2 reads SASEGT. The CDR3 DNA is TGTGCCAGCAGTGAAACAGGGAGACGGGCTGAAGCTTTCTTT. It is translated as CASSETGRRAEAFF.

In this sample, this clonotype turned up many times. V is TRBV12-3 or TRBV12-4 and J is TRBJ2-3; 8 positions agree with TRBD2. V trimming: 7 bases; J trimming: 5 bases; junction bases outside the gene matches: 8. CDR3 length equals 14 residues. CDR3 loop: CASTAAGGEDTQYF. The CDR3 nucleotides are TGTGCCAGCACCGCGGCGGGGGGCGAAGATACGCAGTATTTT.

In this sample, this clonotype turned up a few times. The rearrangement uses TRBV7-9 and TRBJ2-3, with 9 bases aligning to TRBD1. Germline V gene lookup returns CDR1 SEHNR and CDR2 FQNEAQ (reference sequence). The CDR3 sequence is 14 residues long. The ends lost 5 bases at V and 6 bases at J; junction bases unmatched: 6. For the CDR3, the DNA is TGTGCCAGCAGCCGAGGACAGGGGAGGGATACGCAGTATTTT. This codes for CASSRGQGRDTQYF. The full variable domain, its missing parts supplied by reference TRBV7-9 and TRBJ2-3, is DTGVSQNPRHKITKRGQNVTFRCDPISEHNRLYWYRQTLGQGPEFLTYFQNEAQLEKSRLLSDRFSAERPKGSFSTLEIQRTEQGDSAMYLCASSRGQGRDTQYFGPGTRLTVL.

The chain is built from TRBV11-3 and TRBJ2-3; D gene unclear. Germline V CDR1 and CDR2: SGHNT, YENEEA. The ends were cut back, 1 base at V and 5 bases at J, with 7 bases in the middle. This CDR3 has 13 residues. CDR3 in DNA: TGTGCCAGCAGCTTAGCTTTTCGAGATACGCAGTATTTT. This sequence encodes CASSLAFRDTQYF.

This clonotype was detected a few times. The chain joins TRBV6-2 or TRBV6-3 to TRBJ2-1, with D maybe TRBD2 (5 bases). This CDR3 contains 11 residues. Trimming pared 4 bases from V and 10 bases from J, leaving 8 bases between. Germline lookup yields CDR1 MNHEY and CDR2 SVGEGT. The CDR3: CASSFSVEQFF. The DNA for the CDR3 is TGTGCCAGCAGTTTTAGCGTGGAGCAGTTCTTC.